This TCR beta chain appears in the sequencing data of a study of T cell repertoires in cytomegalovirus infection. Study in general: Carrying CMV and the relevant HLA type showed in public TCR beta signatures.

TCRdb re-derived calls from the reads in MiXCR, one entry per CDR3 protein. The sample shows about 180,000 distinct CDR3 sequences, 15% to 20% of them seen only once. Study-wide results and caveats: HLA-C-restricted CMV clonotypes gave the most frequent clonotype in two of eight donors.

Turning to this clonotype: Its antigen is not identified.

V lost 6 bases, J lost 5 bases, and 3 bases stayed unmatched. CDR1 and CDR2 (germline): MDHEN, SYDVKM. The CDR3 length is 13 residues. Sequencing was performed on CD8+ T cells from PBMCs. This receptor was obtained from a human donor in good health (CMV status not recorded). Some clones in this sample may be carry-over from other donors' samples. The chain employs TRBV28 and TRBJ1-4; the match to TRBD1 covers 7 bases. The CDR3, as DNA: TGTGCCAGCAGACGACAGGGAAATGAAAAACTGTTTTTT. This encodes CASRRQGNEKLFF.